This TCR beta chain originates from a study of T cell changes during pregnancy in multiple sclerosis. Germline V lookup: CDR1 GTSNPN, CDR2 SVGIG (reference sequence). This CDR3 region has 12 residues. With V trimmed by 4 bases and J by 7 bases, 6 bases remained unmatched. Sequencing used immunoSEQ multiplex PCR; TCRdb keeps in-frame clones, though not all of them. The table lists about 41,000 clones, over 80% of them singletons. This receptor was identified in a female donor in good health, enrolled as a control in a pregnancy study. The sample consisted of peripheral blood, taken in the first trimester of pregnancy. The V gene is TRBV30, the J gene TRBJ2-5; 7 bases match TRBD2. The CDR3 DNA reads TGTGCCTGGAATCTGGGAGGGCGGACCCAGTACTTC. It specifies CAWNLGGRTQYF.